The 5 T cell receptor beta chains below all came from one sample that was sequenced in a study of regulatory T cells in long-lasting Graves disease (dated by TCRdb to 2020 to 2023). Read against the paper, the sample's time point label means: newly diagnosed GD, antithyroid drugs for less than 3 months. For both TCR sequencing and RNA sequencing, RNA was extracted from PBMCs in TRIzol. Receptors were amplified or captured by multiplex PCR. The sequencing machine was an Illumina HiSeq 4000. CDR3 regions were amplified by Arm-PCR with iRepertoire HTBI primers to construct TCR beta libraries. Using fastp trimming at Q25 and MiXCR clonotype assembly, TCRdb reanalyzed the public sequencing data and kept in-frame beta chains. Duplicate CDR3 protein sequences are folded into a single record with the most common DNA and genes. The sample contains 400,000 to 650,000 distinct CDR3 sequences, about 15% of them found a single time. Clones ranked in the top ten supply approximately 25% of the sample.

This sample was also put to use in a study of T cells in Graves' hyperthyroidism and ophthalmopathy.

The specimen comprised peripheral blood mononuclear cells (PBMCs), sampled at new diagnosis, from a patient treated with antithyroid drugs. These receptor sequences come from a woman aged 40-60 years with Graves disease. Donor details come from another sample of the same person, matched by shared clones.

This clonotype was detected ten times or more. The CDR3 DNA sequence: TGTGCCTGGAGCCAAGGACCTCCACAGGGAGGGCACGAAAAACTGTTTTTT. Encoded protein: CAWSQGPPQGGHEKLFF. This sequence joins TRBV30 and TRBJ1-4; TRBD1 is a possible D gene (6 bases). CDR3 length: 17 residues. Germline assignment: CDR1 GTSNPN and CDR2 SVGIG (reference sequence). The V end lost 3 bases, the J end lost 8 bases, and 25 bases lay between the germline ends.

Many counts were recorded for this clonotype. This chain connects TRBV5-5 to TRBJ1-1; D might be TRBD1 (5 bases). Germline V lookup: CDR1 SGHKS, CDR2 YYEKEE (reference sequence). The length of the CDR3 is 16 residues. Trimming left V 3 bases short and J 4 bases short, with 19 bases between. CDR3 loop: CASSSVRPLGGTEAFF. In DNA form, the CDR3 reads TGTGCCAGCAGCTCAGTACGTCCTCTGGGGGGCACTGAAGCTTTCTTT.

The CDR3 DNA reads TGTGCCAGCAGTGAATTGGGGGGTCCGAGCTCCTACAATGAGCAGTTCTTC. Translation gives CASSELGGPSSYNEQFF. The V call is TRBV6-1, the J call TRBJ2-1, with D perhaps TRBD2 (6 bases). The CDR3 runs 17 residues. The germline gives CDR1 MNHNS, CDR2 SASEGT. V lost 2 bases, J lost 0 bases, and 14 bases lay in between.

This clonotype has more than one count but fewer than ten. The chain links TRBV19 to TRBJ1-5, with D hard to call. Trimming stripped 0 bases from V and 3 bases from J, with 15 bases between. CDR1 is LNHDA, CDR2 SQIVND, per germline (reference sequence). The CDR3 covers 17 residues. The CDR3 DNA follows: TGTGCCAGTAGTATAGATCTATCGATATGGAACAATCAGCCCCAGCATTTT. Translating gives CASSIDLSIWNNQPQHF.

This clonotype has a count of ten or more. V usage is TRBV2 and J usage is TRBJ2-7, with D unclear. CDR3 size: 14 residues. The germline gives CDR1 SNHLY, CDR2 FYNNEI. The V gene lost 3 bases and the J gene lost 2 bases, with 11 bases spanning the gap. CDR3 region: CASSEGAIAYEQYF. CDR3 nucleotides: TGTGCCAGCAGTGAGGGTGCGATCGCCTACGAGCAGTACTTC.